This T cell receptor (beta chain) came from a study of shared clonotypes between healthy human individuals. On the study more broadly: Used for every donor were three CD4 naive, three CD4 memory, two CD8 naive and one CD8 memory plate.

This CDR3 contains 13 residues. Per germline, CDR1 SGHRS and CDR2 YFSETQ. V lost 4 bases and J lost 2; bases outside the gene matches: 0. Genomic DNA per cell subset filled all wells of several immunoSEQ plates. The authors' processing: Owing to the provision of junction-only sequences devoid of quality scores by immunoSEQ, filtering differed. Data came from immunoSEQ multiplex PCR; TCRdb stores just in-frame clones and leaves some out. V and J calls and clone size are those listed in that table; D and trimming were worked out from the DNA. The data hold about 1.5 million clones, with 95% to 99% observed a single time. This clone is a singleton in its sample.

V is TRBV5-1 and J is TRBJ1-5, with 7 bases identical to TRBD1. The sequence derives from a man aged 30 to 39 in good health. Sequenced material: naive CD4+ T cells sorted from blood. The subset denotes: CD45RA+ positively selected. The CDR3 reads CASSQGGNQPQHF. As DNA, the CDR3 is TGCGCCAGCAGCCAGGGGGGCAATCAGCCCCAGCATTTT.